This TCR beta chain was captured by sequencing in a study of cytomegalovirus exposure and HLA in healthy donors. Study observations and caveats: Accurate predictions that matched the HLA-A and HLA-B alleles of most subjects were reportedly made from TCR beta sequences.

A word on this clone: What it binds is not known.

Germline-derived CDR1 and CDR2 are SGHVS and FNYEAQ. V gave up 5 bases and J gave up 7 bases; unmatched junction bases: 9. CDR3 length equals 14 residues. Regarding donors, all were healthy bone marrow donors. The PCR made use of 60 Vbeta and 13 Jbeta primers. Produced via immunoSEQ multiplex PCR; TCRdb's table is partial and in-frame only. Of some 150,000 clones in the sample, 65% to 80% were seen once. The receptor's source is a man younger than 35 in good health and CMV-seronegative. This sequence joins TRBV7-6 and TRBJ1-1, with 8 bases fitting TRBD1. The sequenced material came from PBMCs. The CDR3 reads CASSPGDRRGEAFF. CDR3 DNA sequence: TGTGCCAGCAGCCCCGGGGACAGGAGAGGTGAAGCTTTCTTT.